Shown below are 14 T cell receptor beta chains from a single sample sequenced in a study of cytotoxic CD8 clonotypes in ibrutinib-treated CLL (dated by TCRdb to the early 2020s). To prepare the library, the immunoSEQ multiplex PCR assay was applied. This immuneACCESS table, as held by TCRdb, lists in-frame sequences with V and J called but not all clones. Of the missing ones, under half trace to an unresolved V gene in checked studies; the others have no known cause. The sample data list around 41,000 clones, and about three quarters of these were observed just once. Of the sample, about 9.5% is held by the ten largest clones. The sample's time point, from its label and the paper: progressive disease on ibrutinib. The sample consisted of PBMCs, taken at disease progression, from a patient treated with ibrutinib. These receptors came from a human donor with chronic lymphocytic leukemia.

The CDR3 sequence: CATSRDLGKNTEAFF. DNA for the CDR3: TGTGCCACCAGCAGAGATTTGGGGAAGAACACTGAAGCTTTCTTT. The rearrangement joins TRBV15 to TRBJ1-1; D is unclear. V dropped 0 bases and J dropped 1 base, with 9 bases sitting between them. Germline loops: CDR1 LNHNV, CDR2 YYDKDF (reference sequence). This CDR3 has 15 residues.

The chain carries TRBV6-5 and TRBJ1-2, with D maybe TRBD1 (6 bases). The CDR3 totals 14 residues. Germline loops: CDR1 MNHEY, CDR2 SVGAGI. The V end was cut by 2 bases, the J end by 4 bases, with 11 bases between. The chain's CDR3 is CASSYGGQGYGYTF. The CDR3 bases are TGTGCCAGCAGTTACGGGGGGCAGGGCTATGGCTACACCTTC.

As to this clone: The DNA is omitted, as the CDR3 cannot be located on it reliably, and the CDR3 follows TCRdb's listing. The chain joins TRBV5-4 to TRBJ2-1; the table's D call TRBD2 went unverified against the DNA. CDR1 and CDR2 (germline): SGHNT, YYREEE (reference sequence). The CDR3 comprises 12 residues, both ends counted. The CDR3 region is CASSFAGGAGFF.

The chain links TRBV20-1 to TRBJ2-5; D not certain. V was pared by 6 bases and J by 9 bases, with 11 bases between. The CDR3 runs to 10 residues. Germline assignment: CDR1 DFQATT and CDR2 SNEGSKA (reference sequence). As DNA, the CDR3 is TGCAGTGCCGCACGTGGGTCCCAGTACTTC. Translated: CSAARGSQYF.

The gene calls are TRBV5-4 and TRBJ2-5; the D is unclear. In germline, CDR1 is SGHNT, CDR2 YYREEE (reference sequence). This CDR3 is 13 amino acids long. Trimming cost V 4 bases and J 6 bases, with 13 bases left between them. This CDR3 reads CASSPPMVKTQYF. CDR3 nucleotide sequence: TGTGCCAGCAGCCCCCCTATGGTGAAGACCCAGTACTTC.

V usage is TRBV29-1 and J usage is TRBJ1-1, with a possible D match to TRBD1 (6 bases). Germline V lookup: CDR1 SQVTM, CDR2 ANQGSEA. CDR3 size: 14 residues. The V and J ends lost 6 bases and 5 bases respectively, with 19 bases between them. The CDR3 DNA is TGCAGCGTGGACCTCGGGGGGCAAGGGACTGAAGCTTTCTTT. It translates to CSVDLGGQGTEAFF.

The chain combines TRBV28 with TRBJ1-2; tentatively, D is TRBD1 (5 bases). Trimming took off 5 bases at V and 0 bases at J, with 10 bases between the two ends. The CDR3 loop spans 14 amino acids. The germline gives CDR1 MDHEN, CDR2 SYDVKM. The CDR3 DNA is TGTGCCAGCAGTGTCATACAGGCTAACTATGGCTACACCTTC. Protein: CASSVIQANYGYTF.

This chain links TRBV7-2 with TRBJ1-1; D is unclear. The germline V and J ends were trimmed by 5 bases and 5 bases, with 9 bases remaining between them. Germline V gene lookup returns CDR1 SGHTA and CDR2 FQGNSA. The CDR3 totals 12 residues. CDR3 DNA: TGTGCCAGCAGCCTAGGGTGGACTGAAGCTTTCTTT. This sequence encodes CASSLGWTEAFF.

This chain uses TRBV9 with TRBJ2-1; D not resolved. This CDR3 region has 13 residues. Trimming pared 0 bases from V and 5 bases from J, leaving 6 bases between. Germline V CDR1 and CDR2: SGDLS, YYNGEE. DNA for the CDR3: TGTGCCAGCAGCGTAGTGGCAAACAATGAGCAGTTCTTC. Amino acid sequence: CASSVVANNEQFF.

The chain couples TRBV19 to TRBJ2-2, with D possibly being TRBD2 (5 bases). The CDR3 contains 17 residues. Trimming left V 8 bases short and J 4 bases short, with 23 bases between. CDR1 LNHDA and CDR2 SQIVND come from the germline V gene (reference sequence). The DNA of the CDR3 is TGTGCCAGTGAAATGAGGGCGTGGGAGAGGGTCACCGGGGAGCTGTTTTTT. Translating it yields CASEMRAWERVTGELFF.

CDR3 amino acids: CASSYTRGEAHNEQFF. The CDR3 DNA is TGTGCCAGCTCATATACCAGGGGAGAGGCCCACAATGAGCAGTTCTTC. This chain uses TRBV18 with TRBJ2-1, with D possibly TRBD1 on 6 matching bases. In germline, CDR1 is KGHSH, CDR2 LQKENI. The ends were cut back, 5 bases at V and 5 bases at J, with 19 bases in the middle. The CDR3 covers 16 residues.

CDR3: CACPGTGGSPLHF. DNA of the CDR3: TGTGCCTGCCCCGGGACAGGGGGCTCACCCCTCCACTTT. The chain employs TRBV30 and TRBJ1-6, with 12 positions matching TRBD1. J gave up 10 bases and V 6 bases, and 4 bases lay outside the gene matches. This CDR3 comprises 13 residues. Germline assignment: CDR1 GTSNPN and CDR2 SVGIG (reference sequence).

The V and J genes are TRBV5-4 and TRBJ2-7, with TRBD2 matching over 8 bases. The CDR3 totals 14 residues. Unmatched junction bases numbered 8, after V lost 4 bases and J lost 5 bases. The germline CDR1 and CDR2 sequences are SGHNT and YYREEE (reference sequence). CDR3 residues: CASSRGGSLNEQYF. CDR3 nucleotides: TGTGCCAGCAGCCGGGGGGGGTCCCTAAACGAGCAGTACTTC.

V gene TRBV5-6 combines with J gene TRBJ2-7; a weak D match, TRBD2 (6 bases). The CDR3 consists of 11 residues. Per the germline V gene, CDR1 is SGHDT and CDR2 is YYEEEE. V lost 0 bases and J lost 11, with 9 bases in between. CDR3 loop: CASSLDGGEYF. The CDR3 nucleotides are TGTGCCAGCAGCTTGGACGGGGGAGAGTACTTC. Using reference TRBV5-6 and TRBJ2-7 for the parts outside the CDR3, the full variable domain is DAGVTQSPTHLIKTRGQQVTLRCSPKSGHDTVSWYQQALGQGPQFIFQYYEEEERQRGNFPDRFSGHQFPNYSSELNVNALLLGDSALYLCASSLDGGEYFGPGTRLTVT.